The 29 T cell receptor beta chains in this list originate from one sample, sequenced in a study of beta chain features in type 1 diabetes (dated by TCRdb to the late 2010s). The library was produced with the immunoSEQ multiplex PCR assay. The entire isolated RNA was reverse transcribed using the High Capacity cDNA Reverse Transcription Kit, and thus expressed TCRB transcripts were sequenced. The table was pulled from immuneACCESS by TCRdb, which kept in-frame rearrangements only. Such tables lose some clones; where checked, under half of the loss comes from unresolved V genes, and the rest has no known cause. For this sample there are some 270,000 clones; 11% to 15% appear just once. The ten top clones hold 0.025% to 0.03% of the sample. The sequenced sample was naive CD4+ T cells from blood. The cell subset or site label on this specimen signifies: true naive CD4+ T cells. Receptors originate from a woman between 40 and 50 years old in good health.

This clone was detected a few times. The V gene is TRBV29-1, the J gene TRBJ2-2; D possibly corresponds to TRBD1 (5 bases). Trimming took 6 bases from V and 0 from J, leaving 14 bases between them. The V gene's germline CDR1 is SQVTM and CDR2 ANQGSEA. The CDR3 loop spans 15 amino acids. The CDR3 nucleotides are TGCAGCGTCCCACAGGACCCCCCGAACACCGGGGAGCTGTTTTTT. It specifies CSVPQDPPNTGELFF.

As DNA, the CDR3 is TGCGCCAGCAGCTTGGTCGGGTCTGGGTCCTACGAGCAGTACTTC. It specifies CASSLVGSGSYEQYF. V usage is TRBV5-1 and J usage is TRBJ2-7; D is ambiguous. Trimming left V 0 bases short and J 1 base short, with 11 bases between. The germline V gene has CDR1 SGHRS and CDR2 YFSETQ. The CDR3 length is 15 residues.

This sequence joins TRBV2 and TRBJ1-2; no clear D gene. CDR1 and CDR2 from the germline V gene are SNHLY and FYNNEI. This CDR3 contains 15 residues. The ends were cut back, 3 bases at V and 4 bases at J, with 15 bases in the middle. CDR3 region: CASSDRPTSTYGYTF. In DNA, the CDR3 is TGTGCCAGCAGTGACAGGCCCACATCAACCTATGGCTACACCTTC.

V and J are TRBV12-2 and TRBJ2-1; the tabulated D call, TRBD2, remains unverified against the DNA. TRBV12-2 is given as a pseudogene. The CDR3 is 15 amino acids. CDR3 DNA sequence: TGTGCAAGTCGCTTACGGGGGGGCTCCTACAATGAGCAGTTCTTC. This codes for CASRLRGGSYNEQFF.

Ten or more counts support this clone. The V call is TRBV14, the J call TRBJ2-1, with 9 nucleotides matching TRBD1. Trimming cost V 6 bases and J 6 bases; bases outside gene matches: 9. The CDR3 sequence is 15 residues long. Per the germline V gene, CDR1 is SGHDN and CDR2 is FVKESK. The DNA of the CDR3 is TGTGCCAGCAGTCAGACAGGGGGTGCAAGCAATGAGCAGTTCTTC. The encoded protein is CASSQTGGASNEQFF. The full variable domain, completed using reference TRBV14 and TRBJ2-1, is EAGVTQFPSHSVIEKGQTVTLRCDPISGHDNLYWYRRVMGKEIKFLLHFVKESKQDESGMPNNRFLAERTGGTYSTLKVQPAELEDSGVYFCASSQTGGASNEQFFGPGTRLTVL.

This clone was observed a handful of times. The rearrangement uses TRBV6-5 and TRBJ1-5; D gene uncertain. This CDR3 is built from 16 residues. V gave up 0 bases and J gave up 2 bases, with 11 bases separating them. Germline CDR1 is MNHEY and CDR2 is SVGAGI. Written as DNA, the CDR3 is TGTGCCAGCAGTTACTCTCGCCAGGCCGGCAATCAGCCCCAGCATTTT. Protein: CASSYSRQAGNQPQHF.

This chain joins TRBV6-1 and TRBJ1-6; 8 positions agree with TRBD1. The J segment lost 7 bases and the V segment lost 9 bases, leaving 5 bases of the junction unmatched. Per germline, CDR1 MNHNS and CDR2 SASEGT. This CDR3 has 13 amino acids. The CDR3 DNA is TGTGCCAGTACCGACAGGGGCAATTCACCCCTCCACTTT. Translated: CASTDRGNSPLHF.

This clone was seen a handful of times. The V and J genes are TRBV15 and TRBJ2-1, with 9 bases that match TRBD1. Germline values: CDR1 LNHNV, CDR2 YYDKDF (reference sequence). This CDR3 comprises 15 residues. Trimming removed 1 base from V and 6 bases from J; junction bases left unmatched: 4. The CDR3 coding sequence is TGTGCCACCAGCAGAGCGCGGACAGGGGTCAATGAGCAGTTCTTC. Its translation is CATSRARTGVNEQFF. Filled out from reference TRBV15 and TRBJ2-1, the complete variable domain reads DAMVIQNPRYQVTQFGKPVTLSCSQTLNHNVMYWYQQKSSQAPKLLFHYYDKDFNNEADTPDNFQSRRPNTSFCFLDIRSPGLGDTAMYLCATSRARTGVNEQFFGPGTRLTVL.

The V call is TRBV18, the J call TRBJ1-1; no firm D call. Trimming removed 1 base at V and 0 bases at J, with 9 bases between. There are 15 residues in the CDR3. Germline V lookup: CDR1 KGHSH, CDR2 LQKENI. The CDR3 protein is CASSPQAGVNTEAFF. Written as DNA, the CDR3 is TGTGCCAGCTCACCACAAGCAGGCGTGAACACTGAAGCTTTCTTT.

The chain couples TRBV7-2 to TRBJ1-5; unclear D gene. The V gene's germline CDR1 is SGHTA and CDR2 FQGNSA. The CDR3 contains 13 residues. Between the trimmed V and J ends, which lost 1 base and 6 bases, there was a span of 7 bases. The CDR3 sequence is CASSLGGSQPQHF. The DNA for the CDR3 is TGTGCCAGCAGCTTAGGCGGGAGTCAGCCCCAGCATTTT.

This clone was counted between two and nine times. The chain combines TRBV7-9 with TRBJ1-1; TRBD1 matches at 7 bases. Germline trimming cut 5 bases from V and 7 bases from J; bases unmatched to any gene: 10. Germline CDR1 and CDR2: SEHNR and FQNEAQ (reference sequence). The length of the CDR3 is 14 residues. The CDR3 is CASSPTGTANEAFF. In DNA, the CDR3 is TGTGCCAGCAGCCCAACCGGGACAGCAAATGAAGCTTTCTTT.

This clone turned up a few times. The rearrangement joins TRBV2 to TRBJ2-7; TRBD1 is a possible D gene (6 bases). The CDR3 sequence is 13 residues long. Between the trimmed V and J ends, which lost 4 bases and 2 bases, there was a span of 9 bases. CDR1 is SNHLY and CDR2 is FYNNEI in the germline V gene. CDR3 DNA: TGTGCCAGCAGTGGACAGGTACCCTACGAGCAGTACTTC. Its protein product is CASSGQVPYEQYF.

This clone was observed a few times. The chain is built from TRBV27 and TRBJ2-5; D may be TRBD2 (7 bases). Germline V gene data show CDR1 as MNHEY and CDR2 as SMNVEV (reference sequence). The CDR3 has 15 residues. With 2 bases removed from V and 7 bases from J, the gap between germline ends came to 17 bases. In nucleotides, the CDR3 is TGTGCCAGCAGTTTAGAGGGCGGGGGACACGGGACCCAGTACTTC. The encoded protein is CASSLEGGGHGTQYF.

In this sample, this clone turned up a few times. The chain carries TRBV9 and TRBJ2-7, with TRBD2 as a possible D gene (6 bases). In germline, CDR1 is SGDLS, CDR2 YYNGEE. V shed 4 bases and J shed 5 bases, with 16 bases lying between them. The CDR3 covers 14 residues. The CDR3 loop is CASSPNGGLDEQYF. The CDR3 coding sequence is TGTGCCAGCAGCCCAAATGGGGGGTTAGACGAGCAGTACTTC.

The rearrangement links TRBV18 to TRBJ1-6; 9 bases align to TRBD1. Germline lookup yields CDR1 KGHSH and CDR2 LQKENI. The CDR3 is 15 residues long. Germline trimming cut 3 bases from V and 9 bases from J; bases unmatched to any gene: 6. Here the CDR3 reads CASSPATGGSSPLHF. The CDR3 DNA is TGTGCCAGCTCACCTGCGACAGGGGGAAGTTCACCCCTCCACTTT.

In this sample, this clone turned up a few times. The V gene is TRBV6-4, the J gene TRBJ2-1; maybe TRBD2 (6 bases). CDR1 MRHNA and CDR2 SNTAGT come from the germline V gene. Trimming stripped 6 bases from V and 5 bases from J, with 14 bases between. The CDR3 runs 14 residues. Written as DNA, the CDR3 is TGTGCCAGCAGCCGGACTACTAAAAACAATGAGCAGTTCTTC. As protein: CASSRTTKNNEQFF.

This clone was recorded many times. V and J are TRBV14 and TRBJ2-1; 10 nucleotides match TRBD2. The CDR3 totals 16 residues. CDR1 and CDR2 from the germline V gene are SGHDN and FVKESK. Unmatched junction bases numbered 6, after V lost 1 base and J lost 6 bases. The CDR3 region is CASSQGYSGGANEQFF. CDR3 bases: TGTGCCAGCAGCCAAGGTTACAGCGGGGGGGCCAATGAGCAGTTCTTC. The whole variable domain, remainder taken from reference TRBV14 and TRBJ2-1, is EAGVTQFPSHSVIEKGQTVTLRCDPISGHDNLYWYRRVMGKEIKFLLHFVKESKQDESGMPNNRFLAERTGGTYSTLKVQPAELEDSGVYFCASSQGYSGGANEQFFGPGTRLTVL.

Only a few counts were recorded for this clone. CDR3 amino acids: CASSTKTGTGFSPLHF. DNA for the CDR3: TGTGCCAGCAGTACTAAAACGGGGACAGGATTTTCACCCCTCCACTTT. This chain links TRBV14 with TRBJ1-6, with 8 bases aligning to TRBD1. This CDR3 contains 16 residues. Germline-derived CDR1 and CDR2 are SGHDN and FVKESK. With 6 bases clipped from V and 9 bases from J, the junction kept 13 bases outside the gene matches.

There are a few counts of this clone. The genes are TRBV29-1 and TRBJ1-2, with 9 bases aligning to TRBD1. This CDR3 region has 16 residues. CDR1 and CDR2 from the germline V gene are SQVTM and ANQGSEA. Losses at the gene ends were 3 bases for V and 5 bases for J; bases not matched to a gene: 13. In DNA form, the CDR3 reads TGCAGCGTTGATTTCCCCGGACAGGGGAAGGGGTATGGCTACACCTTC. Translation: CSVDFPGQGKGYGYTF.

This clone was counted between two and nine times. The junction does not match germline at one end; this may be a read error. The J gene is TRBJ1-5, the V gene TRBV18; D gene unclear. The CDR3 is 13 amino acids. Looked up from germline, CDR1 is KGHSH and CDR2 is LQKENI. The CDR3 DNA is TGTGCCAGCTCTCTGGATAGCTATCAGCCCCAGCATTTT. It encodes CASSLDSYQPQHF.

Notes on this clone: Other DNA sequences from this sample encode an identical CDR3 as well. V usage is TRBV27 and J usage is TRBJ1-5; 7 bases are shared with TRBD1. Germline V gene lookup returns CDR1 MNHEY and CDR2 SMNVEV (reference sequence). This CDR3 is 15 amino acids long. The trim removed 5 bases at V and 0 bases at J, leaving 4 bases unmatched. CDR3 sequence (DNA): TGTGCCAGCAGTCCGCGACAGGGTAGCAATCAGCCCCAGCATTTT. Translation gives CASSPRQGSNQPQHF.

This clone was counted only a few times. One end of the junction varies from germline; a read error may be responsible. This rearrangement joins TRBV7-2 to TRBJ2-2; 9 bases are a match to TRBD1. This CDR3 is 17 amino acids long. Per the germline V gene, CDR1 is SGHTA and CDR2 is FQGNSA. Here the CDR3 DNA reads TGTGCCAGCAGCTCAACCGGGACAGGGTTATTTGACGGGAAGCTGTTTTTT. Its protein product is CASSSTGTGLFDGKLFF.

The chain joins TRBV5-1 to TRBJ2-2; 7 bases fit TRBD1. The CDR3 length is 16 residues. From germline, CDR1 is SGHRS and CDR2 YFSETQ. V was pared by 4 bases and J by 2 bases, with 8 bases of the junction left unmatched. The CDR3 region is CASSPARDSNTGELFF. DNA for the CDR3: TGCGCCAGCAGCCCAGCCCGGGACAGTAACACCGGGGAGCTGTTTTTT.

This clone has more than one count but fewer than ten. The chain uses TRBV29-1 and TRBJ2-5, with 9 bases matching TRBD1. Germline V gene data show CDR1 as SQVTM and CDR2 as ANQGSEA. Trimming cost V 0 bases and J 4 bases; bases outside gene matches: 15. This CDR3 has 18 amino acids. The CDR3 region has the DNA TGCAGCGTTGAAGAAGGGCGGGACAGGGTTTTGTTAGGAGAGACCCAGTACTTC. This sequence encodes CSVEEGRDRVLLGETQYF.

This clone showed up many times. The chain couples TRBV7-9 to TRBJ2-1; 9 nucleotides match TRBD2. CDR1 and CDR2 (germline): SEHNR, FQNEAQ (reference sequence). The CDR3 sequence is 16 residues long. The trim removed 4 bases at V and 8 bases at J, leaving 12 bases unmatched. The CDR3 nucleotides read TGTGCCAGCAGCTCCTCTTGGCGGGGGGGCCTCGATGAGCAGTTCTTC. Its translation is CASSSSWRGGLDEQFF.

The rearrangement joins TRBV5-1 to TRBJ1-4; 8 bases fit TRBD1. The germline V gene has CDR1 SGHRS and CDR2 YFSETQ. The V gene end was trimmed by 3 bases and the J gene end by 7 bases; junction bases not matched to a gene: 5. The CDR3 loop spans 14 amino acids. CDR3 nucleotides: TGCGCCAGCAGCTACCGGGACAGGTCTGAAAAACTGTTTTTT. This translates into CASSYRDRSEKLFF.

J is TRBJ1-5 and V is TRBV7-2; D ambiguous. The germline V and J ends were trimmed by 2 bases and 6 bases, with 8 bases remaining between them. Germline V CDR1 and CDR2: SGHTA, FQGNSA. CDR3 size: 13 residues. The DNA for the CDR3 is TGTGCCAGCAGCTTATCCCCCGGTCAGCCCCAGCATTTT. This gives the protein CASSLSPGQPQHF.

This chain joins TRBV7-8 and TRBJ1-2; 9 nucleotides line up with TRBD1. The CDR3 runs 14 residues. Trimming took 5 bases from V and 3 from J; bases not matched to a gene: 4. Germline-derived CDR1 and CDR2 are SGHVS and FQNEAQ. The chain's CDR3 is CASSPDRGDYGYTF. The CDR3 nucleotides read TGTGCCAGCAGCCCGGACAGGGGAGACTATGGCTACACCTTC.

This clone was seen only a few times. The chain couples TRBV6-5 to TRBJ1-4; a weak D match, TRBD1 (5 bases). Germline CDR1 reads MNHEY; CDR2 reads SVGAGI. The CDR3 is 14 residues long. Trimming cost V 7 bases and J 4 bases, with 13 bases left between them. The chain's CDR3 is CASTTRQFNEKLFF. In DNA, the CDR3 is TGTGCCAGCACAACACGACAGTTTAATGAAAAACTGTTTTTT.